Below, 28 T cell receptor beta chains from the same sample are listed, as sequenced in a study of cytomegalovirus exposure and HLA in healthy donors. A multiplex PCR was run with 60 Vbeta primers and 13 Jbeta primers. Assay: immunoSEQ multiplex PCR; the TCRdb copy retains only in-frame clones and omits some. Among approximately 130,000 clones listed, approximately 85% were seen once. The specimen sequenced was PBMCs. The source is a woman under 40 in good health and CMV-seropositive.

The gene calls are TRBV6-5 and TRBJ2-7, with D possibly TRBD1 on 8 matching bases. The CDR3 is 15 residues long. V was pared by 6 bases and J by 1 base, with 16 bases between. CDR1 is MNHEY and CDR2 is SVGAGI in the germline V gene. DNA of the CDR3: TGTGCCAGCAGCAACGACAGGGGAGGGTCCTACGAGCAGTACTTC. Its protein is CASSNDRGGSYEQYF.

The chain recombines TRBV28 with TRBJ2-7; TRBD1 matches 8 bases. The J segment lost 3 bases and the V segment lost 6 bases, leaving 4 bases of the junction unmatched. Germline CDR1 MDHEN, CDR2 SYDVKM. The CDR3 loop spans 13 amino acids. The CDR3 is CASSRDRIYEQYF. CDR3 nucleotides: TGTGCCAGCAGCCGGGACAGGATCTACGAGCAGTACTTC.

This CDR3 reads CASSMTGDTEAFF. CDR3 DNA sequence: TGTGCCAGTAGTATGACAGGGGACACTGAAGCTTTCTTT. The chain employs TRBV19 and TRBJ1-1, with TRBD1 matching over 8 bases. The CDR3 runs to 13 residues. Germline-derived CDR1 and CDR2 are LNHDA and SQIVND (reference sequence). Trimming cost V 3 bases and J 3 bases; bases outside gene matches: 0.

The chain employs TRBV5-1 and TRBJ1-1; the D gene is possibly TRBD1 (6 bases). This CDR3 contains 14 residues. The germline V and J ends were trimmed by 2 bases and 1 base, with 9 bases remaining between them. Germline V gives CDR1 SGHRS, CDR2 YFSETQ. The CDR3 DNA reads as TGCGCCAGCAGCTTATGGGACACGAACACTGAAGCTTTCTTT. Encoded protein: CASSLWDTNTEAFF. The full variable domain, rest sourced from reference TRBV5-1 and TRBJ1-1, is KAGVTQTPRYLIKTRGQQVTLSCSPISGHRSVSWYQQTPGQGLQFLFEYFSETQRNKGNFPGRFSGRQFSNSRSEMNVSTLELGDSALYLCASSLWDTNTEAFFGQGTRLTVV.

This sequence joins TRBV28 and TRBJ2-3; D is possibly TRBD2 (6 bases). The CDR3 consists of 14 residues. CDR1 is MDHEN, CDR2 SYDVKM, per germline. V lost 6 bases and J 8 bases, leaving 18 bases between the germline ends. The CDR3 region is CASSPQHTGVTQYF. CDR3 sequence (DNA): TGTGCCAGCAGCCCCCAGCATACGGGGGTTACGCAGTATTTT. Full variable domain (rest looked up from reference TRBV28 and TRBJ2-3): DVKVTQSSRYLVKRTGEKVFLECVQDMDHENMFWYRQDPGLGLRLIYFSYDVKMKEKGDIPEGYSVSREKKERFSLILESASTNQTSMYLCASSPQHTGVTQYFGPGTRLTVL.

The gene calls are TRBV30 and TRBJ1-2; D unclear. Germline V gives CDR1 GTSNPN, CDR2 SVGIG (reference sequence). This CDR3 contains 13 residues. V dropped 3 bases and J dropped 4 bases, with 12 bases sitting between them. CDR3 bases: TGTGCCTGGAGGACGTCCGGGATCTATGGCTACACCTTC. Its protein is CAWRTSGIYGYTF.

The chain carries TRBV21-1 and TRBJ2-7; TRBD2 is the table's D call, not checked against the DNA. TRBV21-1 counts as a pseudogene. There are 22 residues in the CDR3. DNA of the CDR3: TGTGCCAGCAGCAAAGTTGGGACAGCACCCTGGGAAGCTAGCGGGGGAGCATACGAGCAGTACTTC. Translated, it gives CASSKVGTAPWEASGGAYEQYF.

The chain employs TRBV18 and TRBJ2-7; TRBD2 agrees at 9 bases. This CDR3 region has 15 residues. Germline values: CDR1 KGHSH, CDR2 LQKENI. V lost 1 base and J lost 6; bases outside the gene matches: 7. CDR3 protein: CASSPRQRGAGEQYF. The CDR3 nucleotides read TGTGCCAGCTCACCACGGCAGCGGGGGGCAGGCGAGCAGTACTTC.

A few counts support this clone. The chain joins TRBV5-1 to TRBJ2-3, with 14 bases matching TRBD2. Germline V gene data show CDR1 as SGHRS and CDR2 as YFSETQ. The length of the CDR3 is 19 residues. V was clipped by 4 bases and J by 4 bases; unmatched bases: 14. In DNA form, the CDR3 reads TGCGCCAGCAGCCCTGGGACTAGCGGGAGTTTGGAGGGTCCAGATACGCAGTATTTT. Protein: CASSPGTSGSLEGPDTQYF.

The CDR3 protein is CASSYRTGGSTEAFF. In DNA, the CDR3 is TGTGCCAGCAGTTATCGGACAGGGGGATCGACTGAAGCTTTCTTT. The chain is built from TRBV6-6 and TRBJ1-1; 10 nucleotides align to TRBD1. After removal of 3 bases from V and 5 bases from J, the junction contained 6 bases not matched to a gene. CDR3 size: 15 residues. Germline CDR1 and CDR2: MNHNY and SVGAGI (reference sequence).

This clone was recorded once. V and J are TRBV28 and TRBJ2-2; D remains unclear. This CDR3 is 16 amino acids long. Germline V gene data show CDR1 as MDHEN and CDR2 as SYDVKM. Trimming left V 2 bases short and J 0 bases short, with 10 bases between. In nucleotides, the CDR3 is TGTGCCAGCAGTTTAGTCCTTCCCCCGAACACCGGGGAGCTGTTTTTT. It yields the protein CASSLVLPPNTGELFF.

The chain combines TRBV10-1 with TRBJ1-4; maybe TRBD1 (5 bases). The CDR3 is 15 amino acids. Deletions cut 0 bases from V and 4 bases from J, with 9 bases between. Germline V gives CDR1 WNHNN, CDR2 SYGVQD (reference sequence). CDR3 bases: TGCGCCAGCAGTGAGTCGCGGGGCTATAATGAAAAACTGTTTTTT. Protein product: CASSESRGYNEKLFF.

J is TRBJ2-7 and V is TRBV29-1; 8 nucleotides line up with TRBD2. Germline loops: CDR1 SQVTM, CDR2 ANQGSEA. This CDR3 is built from 13 residues. V was clipped by 5 bases and J by 4 bases; unmatched bases: 7. The CDR3 nucleotides are TGCAGCGTTCGGAGCGGGAGTGGTTACGAGCAGTACTTC. This sequence encodes CSVRSGSGYEQYF.

This chain joins TRBV7-5 and TRBJ2-7; the table's D gene call, TRBD2, was not cross checked with the DNA. TRBV7-5 is designated a pseudogene. The CDR3 has 15 residues. As DNA, the CDR3 is TGTGCCAGAAGCCCTAAGGGAAGCGGGGGACCTACAAAAGACTTC. It yields the protein CARSPKGSGGPTKDF.

The chain recombines TRBV6-5 with TRBJ1-2, with a weak D call TRBD1 (6 bases). Germline CDR1 reads MNHEY; CDR2 reads SVGAGI. The CDR3 is made up of 13 amino acids. Trimming pared 8 bases from V and 7 bases from J, leaving 17 bases between. CDR3 amino acids: CASGAGVVSGYTF. Written as DNA, the CDR3 is TGTGCCAGCGGGGCAGGGGTCGTCTCTGGCTACACCTTC.

The rearrangement uses TRBV7-9 and TRBJ2-7; possible D gene TRBD2, 7 bases. Germline V gene data show CDR1 as SEHNR and CDR2 as FQNEAQ (reference sequence). The CDR3 covers 15 residues. V shed 5 bases and J shed 1 base, with 15 bases lying between them. CDR3 nucleotides: TGTGCCAGCAGCCGGCAAGGGGGGGGATCCTACGAGCAGTACTTC. Its translation is CASSRQGGGSYEQYF.

The chain is built from TRBV9 and TRBJ1-1, with a possible D match to TRBD1 (6 bases). The V gene lost 0 bases and the J gene lost 6 bases, with 12 bases spanning the gap. There are 14 residues in the CDR3. The germline gives CDR1 SGDLS, CDR2 YYNGEE. CDR3 sequence: CASSVDYRASEAFF. CDR3 nucleotide sequence: TGTGCCAGCAGCGTAGATTACAGGGCCTCTGAAGCTTTCTTT.

J is TRBJ1-1 and V is TRBV18, with 10 bases aligning to TRBD1. The CDR3 extends over 18 amino acids. Germline CDR1 reads KGHSH; CDR2 reads LQKENI. V lost 2 bases and J lost 11; bases outside the gene matches: 20. CDR3 DNA: TGTGCCAGCTCACCATCCTTACCGGGACAGGGGACTTTCCAGGGGGCTTTCTTT. Protein product: CASSPSLPGQGTFQGAFF.

The CDR3: CASSKRDRDYEKLFF. CDR3 in DNA: TGTGCCAGCAGCAAAAGGGACAGGGATTATGAAAAACTGTTTTTT. The V gene is TRBV21-1, the J gene TRBJ1-4; no check of the table's D call, TRBD1, against the DNA was made. TRBV21-1 is recorded as a pseudogene. The CDR3 sequence is 15 residues long.

V usage is TRBV5-1 and J usage is TRBJ2-3; 9 bases align to TRBD2. Per germline, CDR1 SGHRS and CDR2 YFSETQ. J was trimmed by 1 base and V by 1 base; bases with no gene match: 4. The CDR3 has 16 amino acids. CDR3 DNA sequence: TGCGCCAGCAGCTTGAGCCCTAGCGGGGGCACAGATACGCAGTATTTT. Translating it yields CASSLSPSGGTDTQYF.

This chain links TRBV30 with TRBJ2-7; possibly TRBD2 for D (5 bases). The CDR3 has 17 amino acids. Germline V CDR1 and CDR2: GTSNPN, SVGIG (reference sequence). The germline V and J ends were trimmed by 2 bases and 2 bases, with 22 bases remaining between them. The CDR3 loop reads CAWSSGGGGSPAYEQYF. The CDR3 region has the DNA TGTGCCTGGAGTAGCGGAGGTGGCGGGTCCCCCGCCTACGAGCAGTACTTC.

This clone was seen once. The chain recombines TRBV9 with TRBJ2-2, with 7 bases identical to TRBD1. The V segment lost 3 bases and the J segment 2 bases; nucleotides outside the gene matches: 7. This CDR3 has 16 amino acids. Germline V gene data show CDR1 as SGDLS and CDR2 as YYNGEE. CDR3 in DNA: TGTGCCAGCAGCGAGGGACAGATACCCAACACCGGGGAGCTGTTTTTT. Protein sequence: CASSEGQIPNTGELFF.

The chain couples TRBV5-6 to TRBJ2-4; 12 nucleotides match TRBD2. The germline CDR1 and CDR2 sequences are SGHDT and YYEEEE. J lost 0 bases, V lost 4 bases, and 8 bases had no gene match. This CDR3 has 18 residues. Here the CDR3 DNA reads TGTGCCAGCAGCCTGACTAGCGGGAGATCCATAGCCAAAAACATTCAGTACTTC. Translating it yields CASSLTSGRSIAKNIQYF.

This chain connects TRBV28 to TRBJ2-5, with 11 bases lining up with TRBD1. Trimming removed 10 bases from V and 1 base from J; junction bases left unmatched: 11. Germline assignment: CDR1 MDHEN and CDR2 SYDVKM. The CDR3 is 16 residues long. The CDR3 spells CATDRWTGGPQETQYF. CDR3 nucleotide sequence: TGTGCCACAGACCGCTGGACAGGGGGCCCCCAAGAGACCCAGTACTTC.

This chain uses TRBV30 with TRBJ1-2, with no clear D. CDR1 GTSNPN and CDR2 SVGIG come from the germline V gene (reference sequence). The V and J ends lost 8 bases and 5 bases respectively, with 27 bases between them. The CDR3 is 16 amino acids. CDR3 residues: CAGPTSGEGPWYGYTF. DNA of the CDR3: TGTGCCGGCCCCACGAGCGGAGAGGGCCCTTGGTATGGCTACACCTTC.

The rearrangement uses TRBV6-5 and TRBJ1-2; TRBD1 matches at 7 bases. The CDR3 extends over 13 amino acids. The V segment lost 2 bases and the J segment 6 bases; nucleotides outside the gene matches: 3. Germline V gene data show CDR1 as MNHEY and CDR2 as SVGAGI. The CDR3 protein is CASSYQQGNGYTF. The DNA for the CDR3 is TGTGCCAGCAGTTACCAACAGGGGAATGGCTACACCTTC.

This clone was recorded once. V gene TRBV30 combines with J gene TRBJ1-1; D perhaps matches TRBD1 (5 bases). Germline CDR1 is GTSNPN and CDR2 is SVGIG (reference sequence). The CDR3 loop spans 13 amino acids. Deletions cut 0 bases from V and 5 bases from J, with 10 bases between. The CDR3 coding sequence is TGTGCCTGGAGTGTGGGCAGGACAACTGAAGCTTTCTTT. Its protein is CAWSVGRTTEAFF.

This chain connects TRBV10-3 to TRBJ1-3, with TRBD1 matching 9 bases. Germline V gene sequence: CDR1 ENHRY, CDR2 SYGVKD. V shed 6 bases, J shed 0 bases, and the junction held 3 bases outside the gene matches. This CDR3 comprises 15 residues. CDR3 sequence: CAIRGQGSSGNTIYF. The DNA for the CDR3 is TGTGCCATCAGGGGACAGGGCTCCTCTGGAAACACCATATATTTT.